This TCR beta chain was sequenced in a study of post-analysis software for immune sequencing data. The V segment lost 1 base and the J segment 3 bases; nucleotides outside the gene matches: 5. The CDR3 runs 16 residues. CDR1 is MNHEY, CDR2 SMNVEV, per germline (reference sequence). About this clonotype: Its antigen remains unknown.

Prepared TCR beta cDNA libraries contained unique molecular identifiers. TCRdb reprocessed the PCR reads via MiXCR and lists one record per CDR3 protein. Among about 430,000 distinct CDR3 sequences listed, more than 30% were seen once. The study, taken as a whole, reports: Controls showed lower frequencies than patients for a few TRBV segments, and TRBV5-6, TRBV5-1 and TRBV20-1 were among these.

Specimen: blood. The rearrangement links TRBV27 to TRBJ2-7; 11 bases agree with TRBD2. This receptor was obtained from a girl aged 2-10 years with multiple sclerosis. In DNA form, the CDR3 reads TGTGCCAGCAGTTTATATCGGACTAGCGGGTACTACGAGCAGTACTTC. It codes for CASSLYRTSGYYEQYF.